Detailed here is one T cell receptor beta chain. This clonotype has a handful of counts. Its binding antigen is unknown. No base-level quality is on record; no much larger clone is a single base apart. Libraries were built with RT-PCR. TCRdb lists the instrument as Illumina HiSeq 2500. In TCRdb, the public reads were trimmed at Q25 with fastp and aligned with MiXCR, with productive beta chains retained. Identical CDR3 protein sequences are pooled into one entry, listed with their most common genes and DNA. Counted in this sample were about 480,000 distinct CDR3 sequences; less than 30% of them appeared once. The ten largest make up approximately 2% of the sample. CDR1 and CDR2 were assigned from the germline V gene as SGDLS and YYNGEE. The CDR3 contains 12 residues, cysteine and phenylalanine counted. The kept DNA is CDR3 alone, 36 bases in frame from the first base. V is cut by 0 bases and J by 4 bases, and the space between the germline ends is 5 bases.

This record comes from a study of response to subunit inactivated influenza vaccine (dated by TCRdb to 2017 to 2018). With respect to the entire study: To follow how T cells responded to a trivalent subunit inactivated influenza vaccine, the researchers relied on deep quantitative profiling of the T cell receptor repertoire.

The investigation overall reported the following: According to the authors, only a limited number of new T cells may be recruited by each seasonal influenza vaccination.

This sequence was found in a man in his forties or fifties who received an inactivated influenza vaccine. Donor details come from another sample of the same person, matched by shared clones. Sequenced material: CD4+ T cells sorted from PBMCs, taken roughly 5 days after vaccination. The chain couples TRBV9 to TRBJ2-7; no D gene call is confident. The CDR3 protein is CASSVAEYEQYF. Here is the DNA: TGTGCCAGCAGCGTAGCGGAGTACGAGCAGTACTTC. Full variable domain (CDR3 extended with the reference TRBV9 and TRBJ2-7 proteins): DSGVTQTPKHLITATGQRVTLRCSPRSGDLSVYWYQQSLDQGLQFLIQYYNGEERAKGNILERFSAQQFPDLHSELNLSSLELGDSALYFCASSVAEYEQYFGPGTRLTVT.